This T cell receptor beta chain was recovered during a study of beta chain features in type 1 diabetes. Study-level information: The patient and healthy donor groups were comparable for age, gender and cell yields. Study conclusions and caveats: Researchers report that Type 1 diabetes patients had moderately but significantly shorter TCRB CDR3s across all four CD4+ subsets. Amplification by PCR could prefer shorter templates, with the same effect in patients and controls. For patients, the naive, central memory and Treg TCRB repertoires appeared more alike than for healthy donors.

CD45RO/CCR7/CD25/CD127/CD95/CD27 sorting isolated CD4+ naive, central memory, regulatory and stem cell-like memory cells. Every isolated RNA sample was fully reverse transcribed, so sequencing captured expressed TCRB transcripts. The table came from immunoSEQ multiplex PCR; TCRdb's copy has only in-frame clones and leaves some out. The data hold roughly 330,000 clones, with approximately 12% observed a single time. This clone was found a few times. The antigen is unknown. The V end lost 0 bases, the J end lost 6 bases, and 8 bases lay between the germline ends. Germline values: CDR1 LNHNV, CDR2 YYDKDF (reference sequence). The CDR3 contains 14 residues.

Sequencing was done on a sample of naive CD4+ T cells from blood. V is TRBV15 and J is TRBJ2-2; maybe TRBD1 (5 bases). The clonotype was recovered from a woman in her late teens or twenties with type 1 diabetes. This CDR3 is CATSRDKGPGELFF. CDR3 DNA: TGTGCCACCAGCAGAGATAAGGGGCCCGGGGAGCTGTTTTTT.